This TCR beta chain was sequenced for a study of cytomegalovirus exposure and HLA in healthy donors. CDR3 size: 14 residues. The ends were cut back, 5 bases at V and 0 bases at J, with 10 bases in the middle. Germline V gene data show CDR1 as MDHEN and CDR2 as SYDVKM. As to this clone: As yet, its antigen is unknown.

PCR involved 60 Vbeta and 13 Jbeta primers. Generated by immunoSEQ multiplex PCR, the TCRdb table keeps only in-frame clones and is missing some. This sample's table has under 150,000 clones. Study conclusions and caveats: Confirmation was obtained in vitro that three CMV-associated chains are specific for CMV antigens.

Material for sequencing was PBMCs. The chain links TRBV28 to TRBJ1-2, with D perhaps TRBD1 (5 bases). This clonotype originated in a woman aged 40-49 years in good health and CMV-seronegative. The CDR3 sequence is CASSAGIANYGYTF. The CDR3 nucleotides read TGTGCCAGCAGTGCAGGGATAGCTAACTATGGCTACACCTTC.